This T cell receptor beta chain stems from a study of blood T cells in healthy people across ages. At the level of the study: About one barcoded beta molecule per two T cells was captured by template switching.

CDR3 length equals 16 residues. Trimming shortened V by 4 bases and J by 4 bases, and 20 bases separated the two germline ends. Germline loops: CDR1 LGHDT, CDR2 YNNKEL (reference sequence). A minimum of 6 micrograms of total RNA was extracted per sample. This clonotype was counted a few times. Together with a sample-barcoded 5' primer, a J-beta primer mix was included in a second PCR lasting about 6 to 11 cycles. TCRdb reprocessed the 5' RACE reads via MiXCR and lists one record per CDR3 protein. Among approximately 350,000 distinct CDR3 sequences listed, 45% to 65% were seen once. What was sequenced was blood. This TCR was sampled from a man aged 60 to 75 in good health. The chain couples TRBV3-1 to TRBJ2-7; possibly TRBD2 for D (6 bases). In nucleotides, the CDR3 is TGTGCCAGCAGCCGCGATCCAGCGGGTGCCGCGTACGAGCAGTACTTC. It yields the protein CASSRDPAGAAYEQYF.